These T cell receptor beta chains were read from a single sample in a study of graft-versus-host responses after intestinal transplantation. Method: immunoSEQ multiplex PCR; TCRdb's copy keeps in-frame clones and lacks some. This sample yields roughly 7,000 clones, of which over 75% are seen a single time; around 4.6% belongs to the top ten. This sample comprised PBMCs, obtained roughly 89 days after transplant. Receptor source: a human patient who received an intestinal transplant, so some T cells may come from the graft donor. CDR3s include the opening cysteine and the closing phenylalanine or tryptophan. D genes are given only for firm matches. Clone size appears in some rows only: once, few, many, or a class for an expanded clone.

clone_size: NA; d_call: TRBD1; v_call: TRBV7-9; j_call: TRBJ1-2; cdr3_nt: TGTGCCAGCGGGGAAACAGGGGATCCCGGCTACACCTTC; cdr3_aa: CASGETGDPGYTF
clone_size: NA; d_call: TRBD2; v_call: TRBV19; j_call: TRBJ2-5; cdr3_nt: TGTGCCAGTAGTATAGAGGCGGGGGGAAAGACCCAGTACTTC; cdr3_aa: CASSIEAGGKTQYF
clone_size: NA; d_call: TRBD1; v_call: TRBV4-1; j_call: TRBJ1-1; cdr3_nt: TGCGCCAGCAGCCAAGGCCCGGACAGGGGGGGGAACACTGAAGCTTTCTTT; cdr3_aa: CASSQGPDRGGNTEAFF
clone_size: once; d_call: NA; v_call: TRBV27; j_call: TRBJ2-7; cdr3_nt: TGTGCCAGCAGTTTATCGGGGCTTAGCTACTACGAGCAGTACTTC; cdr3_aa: CASSLSGLSYYEQYF
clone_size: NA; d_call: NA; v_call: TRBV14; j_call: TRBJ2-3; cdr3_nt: TGTGCCAGCAGCCAAGATCGCGGACTCACAGATACGCAGTATTTT; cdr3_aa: CASSQDRGLTDTQYF
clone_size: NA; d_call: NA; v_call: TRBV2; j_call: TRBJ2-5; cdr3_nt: TGTGCCAGCGGCGGTCGTCGGCCAGACCAAGAGACCCAGTACTTC; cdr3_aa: CASGGRRPDQETQYF
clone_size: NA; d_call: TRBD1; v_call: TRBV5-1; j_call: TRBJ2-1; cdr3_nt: TGCGCCAGCAGCTTGGCTAGGGGGCTGGATGAGCAGTTCTTC; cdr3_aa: CASSLARGLDEQFF
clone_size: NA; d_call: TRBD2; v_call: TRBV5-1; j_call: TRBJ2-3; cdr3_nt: TGCGCCAGCAGCCCCTGGACTAGCGGGAGGGCAGATACGCAGTATTTT; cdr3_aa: CASSPWTSGRADTQYF
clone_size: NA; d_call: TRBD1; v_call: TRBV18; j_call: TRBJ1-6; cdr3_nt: TGTGCCAGCCGGGGACAGACCGACTATAATTCACCCCTCCACTTT; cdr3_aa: CASRGQTDYNSPLHF
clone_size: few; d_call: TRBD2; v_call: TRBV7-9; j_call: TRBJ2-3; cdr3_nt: TGTGCCAGCAGCAGCGGCGGGGGGCAGGCAGATACGCAGTATTTT; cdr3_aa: CASSSGGGQADTQYF
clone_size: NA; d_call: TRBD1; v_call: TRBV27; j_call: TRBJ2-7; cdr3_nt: TGTGCCAGCGGGACAGGGCCGTACTACGAGCAGTACTTC; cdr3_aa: CASGTGPYYEQYF
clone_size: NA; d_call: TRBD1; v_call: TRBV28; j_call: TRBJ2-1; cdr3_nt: TGTGCCAGCAGTAACAGGGGGTACAATGAGCAGTTCTTC; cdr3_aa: CASSNRGYNEQFF
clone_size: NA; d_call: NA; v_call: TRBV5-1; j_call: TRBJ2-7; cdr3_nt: TGCGCCAGCAGCTTGGGTCGGACCTACGAGCAGTACTTC; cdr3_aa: CASSLGRTYEQYF
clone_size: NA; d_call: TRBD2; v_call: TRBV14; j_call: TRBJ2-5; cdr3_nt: TGTGCCAGCAGCGGACTGACTAGCACGGAGACCCAGTACTTC; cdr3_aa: CASSGLTSTETQYF
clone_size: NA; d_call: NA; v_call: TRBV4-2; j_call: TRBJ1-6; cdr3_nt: TGTGCCAGCAGCCAAGGGGCAGACCAATATAATTCACCCCTCCACTTT; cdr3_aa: CASSQGADQYNSPLHF
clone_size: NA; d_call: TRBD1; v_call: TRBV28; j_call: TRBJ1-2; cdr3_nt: TGTGCCAGCAGTCCGGACAGGGGGAACTATGGCTACACCTTC; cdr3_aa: CASSPDRGNYGYTF
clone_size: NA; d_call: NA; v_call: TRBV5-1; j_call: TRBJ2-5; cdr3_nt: TGCGCCAGCAGCTTGGCACTGGGGCTCCAAGAGACCCAGTACTTC; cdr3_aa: CASSLALGLQETQYF
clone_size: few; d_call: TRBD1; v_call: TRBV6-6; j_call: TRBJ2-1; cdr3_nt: TGTGCCAGCAGCGACAGGGGACGGGAGCAGTTCTTC; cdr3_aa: CASSDRGREQFF
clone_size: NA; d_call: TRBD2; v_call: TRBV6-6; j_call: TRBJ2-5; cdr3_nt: TGTGCCAGCAGCGGGACTAGCGGTATGGGGACCCAGTACTTC; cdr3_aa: CASSGTSGMGTQYF
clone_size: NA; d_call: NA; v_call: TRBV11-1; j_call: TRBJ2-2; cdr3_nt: TGTGCCAGCAGCCTTCGATACGGGGAGACCACCGGGGAGCTGTTTTTT; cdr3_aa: CASSLRYGETTGELFF
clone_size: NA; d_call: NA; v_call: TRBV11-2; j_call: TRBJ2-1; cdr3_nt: TGTGCCAGCAGCTTATCGGGGGAATACAATGAGCAGTTCTTC; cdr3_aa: CASSLSGEYNEQFF
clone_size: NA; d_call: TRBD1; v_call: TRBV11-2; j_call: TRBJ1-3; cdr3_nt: TGTGCCAGCAGCTTAGCCCCCGCCGGGACAGGGGGAAACACCATATATTTT; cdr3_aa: CASSLAPAGTGGNTIYF
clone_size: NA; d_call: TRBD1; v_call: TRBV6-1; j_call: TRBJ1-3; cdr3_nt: TGTGCCAGCAGTGGCCCGGGACAGGGCTCTGGAAACACCATATATTTT; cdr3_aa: CASSGPGQGSGNTIYF
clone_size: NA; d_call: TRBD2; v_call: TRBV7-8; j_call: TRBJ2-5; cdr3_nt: TGTGCCAGCAGCTTAGCCCTATCCGCAGAAGAAGGCGGGAGGGCCAAAGAGACCCAGTACTTC; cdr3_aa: CASSLALSAEEGGRAKETQYF
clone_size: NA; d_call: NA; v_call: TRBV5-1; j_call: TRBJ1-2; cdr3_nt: TGCGCCAGCAGCTTGGAGGTGGCAGGCTATGGCTACACCTTC; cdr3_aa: CASSLEVAGYGYTF
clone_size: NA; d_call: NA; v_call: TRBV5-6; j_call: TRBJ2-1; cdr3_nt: TGTGCCAGCAGCTTGGACGGGACCATCACTTACAATGAGCAGTTCTTC; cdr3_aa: CASSLDGTITYNEQFF
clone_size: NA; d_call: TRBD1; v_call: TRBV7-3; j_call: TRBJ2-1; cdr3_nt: TGTGCCAGCAGCTTAGGGTCCAGGGGGCAATTCTACAATGAGCAGTTCTTC; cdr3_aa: CASSLGSRGQFYNEQFF
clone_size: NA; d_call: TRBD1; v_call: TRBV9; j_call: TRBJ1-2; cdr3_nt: TGTGCCAGCAGCGCCTCGACAGGGGCCCTTAACTATGGCTACACCTTC; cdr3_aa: CASSASTGALNYGYTF
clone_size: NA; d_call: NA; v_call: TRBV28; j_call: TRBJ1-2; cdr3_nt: TGTGCCAGCAGTTTAGGGGGGCCAAGCTTCTATGGCTACACCTTC; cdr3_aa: CASSLGGPSFYGYTF
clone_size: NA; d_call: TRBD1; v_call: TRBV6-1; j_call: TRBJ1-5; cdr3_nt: TGTGCCAGCAGTGGGACAGGGGAGAGTCAGCCCCAGCATTTT; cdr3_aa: CASSGTGESQPQHF
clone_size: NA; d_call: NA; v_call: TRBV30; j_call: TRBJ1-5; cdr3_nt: TGTGCCTGGAGTGAGTCAGTGAATCAGCCCCAGCATTTT; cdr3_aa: CAWSESVNQPQHF